This TCR beta chain was captured in a study of blood T cell repertoires in COVID-19. Study information: COVID-19 samples from acute and convalescent phases originated in the United States, Italy and Spain. PBMCs, B-cell-depleted T cells, or T cells provided the cDNA or gDNA that made up the material.

The CDR3 contains 14 residues. CDR1 is LGHDT, CDR2 YNNKEL, per germline (reference sequence). The J segment lost 3 bases and the V segment lost 1 base, leaving 2 bases of the junction unmatched. In the original processing: Counts of nucleated cells, estimated from reference gene primer amplification, were obtained. Assay used: immunoSEQ multiplex PCR; TCRdb lists only in-frame clones, some missing. The V and J calls and clone size were taken over from that table, and D and trimming were inferred from the DNA. The sample includes around 150,000 clones, over 65% of them seen just once. The chain uses TRBV3-1 (or the pseudogene TRBV3-2) and TRBJ2-7, with TRBD2 matching over 8 bases. This clonotype originated in a man aged 70 or older with acute or convalescent COVID-19. The sequencing sample was made of peripheral blood. The CDR3 region has the DNA TGTGCCAGCAGCCAAGGAGCGGGAGTCTACGAGCAGTACTTC. Translation gives CASSQGAGVYEQYF.